These 7 T cell receptor beta chains were sequenced from one sample in a study of blood T cell repertoires in COVID-19. Profiled with immunoSEQ multiplex PCR; TCRdb holds only in-frame clones, not every one. The data contain approximately 270,000 clones, around nine tenths of them singletons. The sample taken for sequencing was peripheral blood. The origin of the receptors is a middle-aged man with active or convalescent COVID-19.

This clone was picked up a small number of times. The chain combines TRBV5-5 with TRBJ1-2; 7 nucleotides agree with TRBD1. Germline trimming cut 1 base from V and 9 bases from J; bases unmatched to any gene: 15. The germline V gene has CDR1 SGHKS and CDR2 YYEKEE (reference sequence). The CDR3 covers 16 residues. Here the CDR3 reads CASSLRAGQVYDRYTF. DNA for the CDR3: TGTGCCAGCAGCTTGAGAGCTGGACAGGTATATGATCGCTACACCTTC.

The chain recombines TRBV12-3 or TRBV12-4 with TRBJ1-6; D not certain. V lost 5 bases and J lost 15, with 17 bases in between. The CDR3 spans 13 residues. The CDR3 reads CASSAGPLSRLHF. DNA of the CDR3: TGTGCCAGCAGTGCGGGCCCTCTAAGCCGCCTCCACTTT.

DNA for the CDR3: TGTGCCAGCAGCTTAGATCGGGGGTTAGATACGCAGTATTTT. It encodes CASSLDRGLDTQYF. The chain recombines TRBV11-3 with TRBJ2-3, with D perhaps matching TRBD2 (6 bases). Germline lookup yields CDR1 SGHNT and CDR2 YENEEA. V lost 0 bases, J lost 5 bases, and 9 bases lay in between. CDR3 length equals 14 residues.

The chain links TRBV5-4 to TRBJ2-1; tentatively, D is TRBD2 (5 bases). V was trimmed by 7 bases and J by 6 bases, leaving 20 bases between them. Germline V lookup: CDR1 SGHNT, CDR2 YYREEE (reference sequence). The CDR3 sequence is 15 residues long. The CDR3 sequence: CASEDQSGFSNEQFF. The CDR3 DNA follows: TGTGCCAGCGAAGACCAGAGCGGTTTCTCCAATGAGCAGTTCTTC.

The chain links TRBV28 to TRBJ1-2, with a weak D call TRBD1 (5 bases). The V gene's germline CDR1 is MDHEN and CDR2 SYDVKM. The CDR3 spans 13 residues. V dropped 5 bases and J dropped 8 bases, with 15 bases sitting between them. CDR3 in amino acids: CASSPPGGSGYTF. CDR3 nucleotides: TGTGCCAGCAGTCCCCCCGGGGGTTCCGGCTACACCTTC.

The chain has TRBV9 and TRBJ2-2; 9 nucleotides agree with TRBD1. The V gene end was trimmed by 4 bases and the J gene end by 4 bases; junction bases not matched to a gene: 8. This CDR3 is 16 amino acids long. The V gene's germline CDR1 is SGDLS and CDR2 YYNGEE. For the CDR3, the DNA is TGTGCCAGCAGCCCGCGGACAGGGGAAGGCACCGGGGAGCTGTTTTTT. Amino acids: CASSPRTGEGTGELFF.

The J gene is TRBJ1-1, the V gene TRBV7-8, with D uncertain. The CDR3 length is 13 residues. V lost 5 bases to trimming and J lost 2 bases, with 9 bases between them. CDR1 and CDR2 (germline): SGHVS, FQNEAQ. DNA of the CDR3: TGTGCCAGCAGCCCAAGACTAAACACTGAAGCTTTCTTT. This translates into CASSPRLNTEAFF.